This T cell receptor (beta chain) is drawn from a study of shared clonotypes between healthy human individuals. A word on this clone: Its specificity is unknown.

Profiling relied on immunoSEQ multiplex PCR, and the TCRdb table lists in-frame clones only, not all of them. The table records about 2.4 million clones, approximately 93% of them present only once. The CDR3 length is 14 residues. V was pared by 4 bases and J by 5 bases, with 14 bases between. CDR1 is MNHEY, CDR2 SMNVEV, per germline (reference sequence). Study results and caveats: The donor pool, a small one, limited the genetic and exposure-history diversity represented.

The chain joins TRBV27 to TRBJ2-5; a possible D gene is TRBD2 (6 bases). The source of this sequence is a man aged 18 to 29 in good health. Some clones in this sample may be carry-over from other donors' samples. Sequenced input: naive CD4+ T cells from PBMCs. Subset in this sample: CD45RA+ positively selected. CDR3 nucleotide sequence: TGTGCCAGCAGTTGGGGGGTTAGCCGGGAGACCCAGTACTTC. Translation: CASSWGVSRETQYF.